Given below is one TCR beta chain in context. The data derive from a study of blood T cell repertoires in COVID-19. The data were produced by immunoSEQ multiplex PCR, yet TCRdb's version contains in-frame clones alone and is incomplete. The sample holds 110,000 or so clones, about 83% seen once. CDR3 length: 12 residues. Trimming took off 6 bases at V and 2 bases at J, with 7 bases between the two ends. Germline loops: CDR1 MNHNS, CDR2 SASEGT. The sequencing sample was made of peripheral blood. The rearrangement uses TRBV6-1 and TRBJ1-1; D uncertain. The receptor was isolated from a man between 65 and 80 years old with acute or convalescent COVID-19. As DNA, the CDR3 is TGTGCCAGCAGGGGCCTCAACACTGAAGCTTTCTTT. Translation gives CASRGLNTEAFF.